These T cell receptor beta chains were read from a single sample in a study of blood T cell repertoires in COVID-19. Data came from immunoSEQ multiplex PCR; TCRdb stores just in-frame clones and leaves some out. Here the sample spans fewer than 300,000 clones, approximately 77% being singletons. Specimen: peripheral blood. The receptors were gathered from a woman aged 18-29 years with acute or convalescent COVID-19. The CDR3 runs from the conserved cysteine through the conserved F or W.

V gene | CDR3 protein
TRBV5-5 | CASSFVAGEGDTQYF
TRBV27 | CASSYSGTFYEQYF
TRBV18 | CASSPSPTAQETQYF
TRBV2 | CASSNLASSGYTF
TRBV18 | CASSPPVRTGRPSQPNTGELFF
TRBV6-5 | CASNLYQGAPGYTF
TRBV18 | CASSPPTSGKGPLFF
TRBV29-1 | CSVGTGWGTEAFF
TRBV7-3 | CASSLSGSYEQYF
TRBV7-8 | CASSLLRTRDREQYF
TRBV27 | CASSLSKTGGYGYTF
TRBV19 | CASSLLAGLKNIQYF
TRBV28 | CASIPGHNNEKLFF
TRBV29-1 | CSVERLLTDTQYF
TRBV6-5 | CASTSTSGSLDTQYF
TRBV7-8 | CASSSHLSGTDTQYF
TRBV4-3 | CASSQDVAGAIDTQYF
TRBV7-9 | CASSATGGNSPLHF
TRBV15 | CATSRVGGRLHSPLHF
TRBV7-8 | CASGTGTLPNEQFF
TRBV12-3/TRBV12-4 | CASSPNLGGGYTF
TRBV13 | CASGNRVNTIYF
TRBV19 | CASLGTVANNYGYTF
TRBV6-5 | CASSYTYRGNTEAFF
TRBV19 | CASSPHRLAGGYNEQFF
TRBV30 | CAWSVPQGWGYTF
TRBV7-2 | CASSPLAWNTEAFF
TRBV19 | CASSTRTGNQPQHF
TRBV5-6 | CASSLISTGGYEQYF
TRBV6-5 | CASSPTGTGEQYF
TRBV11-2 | CASRLAGLTGGKAGEQYF
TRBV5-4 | CASSLEQASSGNTIYF
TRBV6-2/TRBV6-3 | CASSYTQSGTSWFSETQYF
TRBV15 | CATSRDLEREFHNEQFF
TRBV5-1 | CASSLVSGKNNEQFF
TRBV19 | CASSIAAGPGEQYF
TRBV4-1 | CASSQTTGGQETQYF
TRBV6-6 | CASSPLNNSPLHF
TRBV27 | CASSLWGGGFEQFF
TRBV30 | CAWKNGQGNTEAFF
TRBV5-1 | CASSSRDGNEQYF
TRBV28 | CASSLSGTGPFF
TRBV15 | CATSRGAGAGNQPQHF
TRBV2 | CASRGTAPNQPQHF
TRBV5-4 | CASSWSGQDNTEAFF
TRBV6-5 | CASSYVGSRGTEAFF
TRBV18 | CASSSDRDTEAFF
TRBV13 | CASSGAGRYEQYF
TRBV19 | CASSPDYYNEQFF
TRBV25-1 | CASSDSGNEKLFF
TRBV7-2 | CASSYVAGAPPDTQYF
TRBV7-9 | CASSLAMGTGRGTEAFF
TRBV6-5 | CASREDRNNSPLHF
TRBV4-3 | CASSQEGQGSYNEQFF
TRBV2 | CASYQGAISEQFF
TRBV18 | CASSPGTDNYEQYF
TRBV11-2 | CASSLVRGNRGYTF
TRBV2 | CASIELAAYNEQFF
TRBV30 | CAWSVRGNQPQHF